This T cell receptor beta chain is drawn from a study of vaccination and CD4 T cells after COVID-19. Study-level information: Each of the control cultures got a CEFX pool, an HIV-1 Nef pool, or no peptide.

A word on this clonotype: The antigen remains unidentified.

Sequencing of cultured CD4+ T cell DNA used the Oncomine TCR Beta short-read assay. One entry per CDR3 protein, called by TCRdb with MiXCR from the PCR reads. The table includes approximately 16,000 distinct CDR3 sequences, 65% to 85% detected once. The CDR3 sequence is 15 residues long. Germline-derived CDR1 and CDR2 are MNHNS and SASEGT. Trimming took 1 base from V and 2 from J, leaving 12 bases between them. The treatment denotes: approximately 11-day PBMC culture with coronavirus spike peptide pools or control peptides (ViraFEST assay). About 1.8 million PBMCs went into each well for culture with approximately 9.8 IU/ml IL-2 and 10 ug/ml peptide pools.

This receptor was obtained from a human donor who received a COVID-19 vaccine. This chain joins TRBV6-1 and TRBJ2-7; D is unclear. The starting material was CD4+ T cells from blood, cultured in vitro, obtained after SARS-CoV-2 vaccination. CDR3 sequence: CASSEGTLGTYEQYF. CDR3 bases: TGTGCCAGCAGTGAAGGGACCTTGGGTACCTACGAGCAGTACTTC.